This T cell receptor beta chain was captured by sequencing in a study of T cell changes during pregnancy in multiple sclerosis. Trimming stripped 6 bases from V and 5 bases from J, with 17 bases between. Germline V CDR1 and CDR2: MDHEN, SYDVKM. CDR3 size: 15 residues. Libraries were prepared by immunoSEQ multiplex PCR; TCRdb keeps only in-frame clonotypes and omits some of them. This sample has 35,000 to 40,000 clones, with around 90% found just once. The receptor was isolated from a female donor with multiple sclerosis, enrolled in a pregnancy study. The rearrangement uses TRBV28 and TRBJ2-1; D is perhaps TRBD2 (5 bases). Sequencing was performed on CD8+ T cells from peripheral blood mononuclear cells, taken in the third trimester of pregnancy. CDR3 sequence (DNA): TGTGCCAGCAGCCCCCCCCAGCGGTTGAACAATGAGCAGTTCTTC. Its protein product is CASSPPQRLNNEQFF.